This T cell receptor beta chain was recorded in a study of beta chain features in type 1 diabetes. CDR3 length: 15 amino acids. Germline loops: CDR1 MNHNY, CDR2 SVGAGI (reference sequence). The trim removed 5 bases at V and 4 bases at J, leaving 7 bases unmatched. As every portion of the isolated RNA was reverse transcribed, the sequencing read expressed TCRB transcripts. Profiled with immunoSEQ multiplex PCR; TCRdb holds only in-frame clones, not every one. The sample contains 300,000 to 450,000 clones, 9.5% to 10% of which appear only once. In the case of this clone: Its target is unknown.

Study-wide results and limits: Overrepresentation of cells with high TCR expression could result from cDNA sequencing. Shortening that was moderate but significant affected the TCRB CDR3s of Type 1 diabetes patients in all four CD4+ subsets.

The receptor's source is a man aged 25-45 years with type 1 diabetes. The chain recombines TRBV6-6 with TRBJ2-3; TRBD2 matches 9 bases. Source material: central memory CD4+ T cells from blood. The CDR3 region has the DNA TGTGCCAGCAGTAGACTAGCGGAGGTTGCAGATACGCAGTATTTT. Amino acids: CASSRLAEVADTQYF.